These 16 T cell receptor beta chains came from one sample sequenced in a study of response to subunit inactivated influenza vaccine. TCRdb ran MiXCR on the RT-PCR reads and lists one entry per CDR3 protein. The table shows 600,000 to 850,000 distinct CDR3 sequences, with roughly 15% occurring only once. The sample in question was PBMCs from blood, obtained around 15 days before vaccination. The receptor set was obtained from a middle-aged man who received an inactivated influenza vaccine.

V usage is TRBV7-8 and J usage is TRBJ2-7; no clear D. Germline-derived CDR1 and CDR2 are SGHVS and FQNEAQ. The CDR3 has 15 amino acids. Trimming pared 5 bases from V and 0 bases from J, leaving 14 bases between. This chain's CDR3 is CASSPRSVSSYEQYF. The CDR3 nucleotides are TGTGCCAGCAGCCCCCGAAGTGTTAGCTCCTACGAGCAGTACTTC.

The sample holds a few counts of this clonotype. This chain uses TRBV7-9 with TRBJ2-2; D may correspond to TRBD1 or TRBD2 (5 bases each). CDR1 SEHNR and CDR2 FQNEAQ come from the germline V gene (reference sequence). The CDR3 extends over 14 amino acids. V was cut by 1 base and J by 6 bases, with 9 bases left in between. In nucleotides, the CDR3 is TGTGCCAGCAGCTTAGATTTGGGACCCGGGGAGCTGTTTTTT. As protein: CASSLDLGPGELFF.

This clonotype was detected many times. The chain carries TRBV4-1 and TRBJ1-1; TRBD1 aligns across 7 bases. J gave up 10 bases and V 0 bases, and 2 bases lay outside the gene matches. Germline lookup yields CDR1 MGHRA and CDR2 YSYEKL. The CDR3 consists of 12 residues. As DNA, the CDR3 is TGCGCCAGCAGCCAAGATCGGACAGGAGCTTTCTTT. Its translation: CASSQDRTGAFF.

The rearrangement uses TRBV7-9 and TRBJ1-2; 7 positions match TRBD1. CDR1 and CDR2 from the germline V gene are SEHNR and FQNEAQ (reference sequence). The CDR3 length is 13 residues. Germline trimming cut 5 bases from V and 8 bases from J; bases unmatched to any gene: 8. CDR3 sequence (DNA): TGTGCCAGCAGCCAGGACAGGCCGGGGGGCTACACCTTC. Translating it yields CASSQDRPGGYTF.

This clonotype appeared a few times. The gene calls are TRBV20-1 and TRBJ1-5, with 7 positions matching TRBD1. Trimming at V came to 6 bases and at J to 2 bases, leaving 4 bases not matched to a gene. CDR1 is DFQATT and CDR2 is SNEGSKA in the germline V gene (reference sequence). This CDR3 has 13 amino acids. The CDR3 nucleotides read TGCAGTGCGACTACAGGGGGCAATCAGCCCCAGCATTTT. Protein sequence: CSATTGGNQPQHF.

This clonotype was seen a handful of times. This chain connects TRBV24-1 to TRBJ2-1; TRBD2 aligns across 11 bases. CDR3 length: 15 residues. The V segment lost 3 bases and the J segment 6 bases; nucleotides outside the gene matches: 3. Germline CDR1 and CDR2: KGHDR and SFDVKD. DNA for the CDR3: TGTGCCACCAGTGATACTAGCGGGAGAATCAATGAGCAGTTCTTC. Translating gives CATSDTSGRINEQFF.

This chain joins TRBV12-3 or TRBV12-4 and TRBJ2-3; TRBD1 matches 11 bases. The V and J ends lost 5 bases and 7 bases, in that order; junction bases with no gene match: 11. The length of the CDR3 is 16 residues. This chain's CDR3 is CASSPLGQGVLYTQYF. The CDR3 bases are TGTGCCAGCAGTCCACTGGGACAGGGGGTTCTCTATACGCAGTATTTT.

DNA of the CDR3: TGTGCCAGCAGCTTAGCGCTAGCAAACACCATATATTTT. It yields the protein CASSLALANTIYF. This chain joins TRBV7-2 and TRBJ1-3; D is unclear. The V and J ends lost 0 bases and 6 bases respectively, with 6 bases between them. Germline-derived CDR1 and CDR2 are SGHTA and FQGNSA. This CDR3 spans 13 amino acids.

This rearrangement joins TRBV28 to TRBJ2-7; 9 nucleotides agree with TRBD1. Germline CDR1 reads MDHEN; CDR2 reads SYDVKM. V lost 4 bases, J lost 4 bases, and 14 bases stayed unmatched. This CDR3 region has 17 residues. The CDR3 here is CASSSPKGGQGSYEQYF. CDR3 nucleotide sequence: TGTGCCAGCAGTTCGCCCAAGGGGGGACAGGGTTCGTACGAGCAGTACTTC.

A few counts support this clonotype. The chain carries TRBV5-1 and TRBJ2-7; 9 bases match TRBD1. CDR3 length equals 16 residues. With V trimmed by 0 bases and J by 4 bases, 8 bases remained unmatched. The germline CDR1 and CDR2 sequences are SGHRS and YFSETQ. In nucleotides, the CDR3 is TGCGCCAGCAGCTTGGAACCCGGGACAGGGCTATACGAGCAGTACTTC. Encoded protein: CASSLEPGTGLYEQYF.

In its sample, this clonotype was seen a few times. The chain uses TRBV20-1 and TRBJ2-1; 8 positions agree with TRBD2. CDR1 is DFQATT and CDR2 is SNEGSKA in the germline V gene (reference sequence). The CDR3 is 15 residues long. Unmatched junction bases numbered 11, after V lost 3 bases and J lost 7 bases. The CDR3 here is CSARSGSGTGNEQFF. CDR3 coding DNA: TGCAGTGCTAGGTCTGGTAGCGGGACGGGGAATGAGCAGTTCTTC.

The V gene is TRBV6-2 or TRBV6-3, the J gene TRBJ2-1, with a weak D call TRBD2 (6 bases). This CDR3 has 15 amino acids. CDR1 MNHEY and CDR2 SVGEGT come from the germline V gene. V dropped 2 bases and J dropped 1 base, with 9 bases sitting between them. CDR3 region: CASSYRGMSYNEQFF. The CDR3 bases are TGTGCCAGCAGTTACCGCGGGATGTCCTACAATGAGCAGTTCTTC.

This chain uses TRBV6-5 with TRBJ2-1; D possibly corresponds to TRBD2 (6 bases). CDR3 length: 12 residues. Trimming left V 6 bases short and J 9 bases short, with 12 bases between. CDR1 is MNHEY and CDR2 is SVGAGI in the germline V gene. CDR3 loop: CASSPWGVEQFF. The CDR3 coding sequence is TGTGCCAGCAGCCCCTGGGGGGTTGAGCAGTTCTTC.

In this sample, this clonotype turned up a few times. CDR3 residues: CASTKTGRHQPQHF. CDR3 DNA: TGTGCCAGCACCAAGACAGGGAGGCATCAGCCCCAGCATTTT. The chain has TRBV6-2 or TRBV6-3 and TRBJ1-5; 7 positions match TRBD1. This CDR3 has 14 amino acids. V dropped 7 bases and J dropped 5; count of bases not matched to a gene: 8. CDR1 MNHEY and CDR2 SVGEGT come from the germline V gene.

This clonotype was observed a few times. This chain connects TRBV11-2 to TRBJ2-7; D not certain. CDR1 and CDR2 (germline): SGHAT, FQNNGV. Trimming stripped 1 base from V and 0 bases from J, with 10 bases between. The CDR3 is made up of 15 amino acids. The CDR3 nucleotides read TGTGCCAGCAGCTTAGGTTCTGGGAACTCCTACGAGCAGTACTTC. It translates to CASSLGSGNSYEQYF.

In its sample, this clonotype was seen many times. V gene TRBV4-2 combines with J gene TRBJ2-1; D is ambiguous. This CDR3 comprises 15 residues. The germline V gene has CDR1 LGHNA and CDR2 YNFKEQ. With 0 bases removed from V and 2 bases from J, the gap between germline ends came to 8 bases. This chain's CDR3 is CASSQDRTAYNEQFF. The CDR3 nucleotides read TGTGCCAGCAGCCAAGATCGAACCGCCTACAATGAGCAGTTCTTC.